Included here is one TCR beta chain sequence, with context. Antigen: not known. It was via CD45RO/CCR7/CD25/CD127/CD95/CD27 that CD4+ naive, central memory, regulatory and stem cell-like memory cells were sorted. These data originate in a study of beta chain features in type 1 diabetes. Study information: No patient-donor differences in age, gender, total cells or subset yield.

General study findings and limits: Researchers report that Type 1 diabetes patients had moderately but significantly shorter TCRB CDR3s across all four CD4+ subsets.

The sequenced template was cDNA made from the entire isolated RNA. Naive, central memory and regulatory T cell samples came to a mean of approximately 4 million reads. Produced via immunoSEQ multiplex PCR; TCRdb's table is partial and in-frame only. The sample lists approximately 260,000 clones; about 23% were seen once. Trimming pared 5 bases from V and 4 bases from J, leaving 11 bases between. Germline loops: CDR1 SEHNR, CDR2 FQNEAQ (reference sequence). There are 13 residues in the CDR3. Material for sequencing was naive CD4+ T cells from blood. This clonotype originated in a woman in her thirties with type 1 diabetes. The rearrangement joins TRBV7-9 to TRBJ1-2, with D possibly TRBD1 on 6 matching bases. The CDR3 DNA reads TGTGCCAGCAGCCGTTGGGACACCTATGGCTACACCTTC. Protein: CASSRWDTYGYTF. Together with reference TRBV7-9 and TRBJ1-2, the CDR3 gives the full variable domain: DTGVSQNPRHKITKRGQNVTFRCDPISEHNRLYWYRQTLGQGPEFLTYFQNEAQLEKSRLLSDRFSAERPKGSFSTLEIQRTEQGDSAMYLCASSRWDTYGYTFGSGTRLTVV.